This T cell receptor beta chain was retrieved from a study of naive and memory T cell subsets. This clonotype was seen a few times. The antigen is not known. An equimolar mix of two oligonucleotides served as the beta constant-region primer for TRBC1 and TRBC2. The ligated cDNA underwent four PCR rounds using SP2 and nested alpha and beta constant-region primers. From the UMI-ligation and nested PCR reads, TCRdb called clonotypes with MiXCR, one entry per CDR3 protein. The profile shows about 150,000 distinct CDR3 sequences, roughly 22% of them singletons. Whole-study findings and limits: Naive repertoires, especially CD8, held a few larger clonotypes, possibly memory cells re-expressing CD45RA. Activation and differentiation may alter RNA-based TCR counts. No ground truth validated the naive and memory repertoire findings.

This TCR was sampled from a human donor in good health. Source material: naive CD4+ T cells from blood.

This CDR3 is CSVLGSLRMNTEAFF. As DNA, the CDR3 is TGCAGCGTCCTGGGCTCCCTGAGAATGAACACTGAAGCTTTCTTT. This sequence joins TRBV29-1 and TRBJ1-1; D is uncertain. V shed 6 bases and J shed 0 bases, with 17 bases lying between them. The CDR3 extends over 15 amino acids. Looked up from germline, CDR1 is SQVTM and CDR2 is ANQGSEA.